The 21 T cell receptor beta chains given below trace back to one sample, sequenced in a study of blood T cells in healthy people across ages. A second PCR, run for about 7 to 11 cycles, used a sample-barcoded 5' primer plus a J-beta primer mix. One entry per CDR3 protein results from TCRdb running MiXCR on the 5' RACE reads. The sample has approximately 940,000 distinct CDR3 sequences; about 44% are singletons. The material sequenced was blood. Every receptor here comes from a young man in good health.

V is TRBV4-3 and J is TRBJ1-2; unclear D gene. V dropped 0 bases and J dropped 6 bases, with 11 bases sitting between them. Germline V gives CDR1 LGHNA, CDR2 YSLEER. CDR3 length: 14 residues. The chain's CDR3 is CASSQEGYRDGYTF. CDR3 nucleotide sequence: TGCGCCAGCAGCCAAGAAGGTTATAGGGATGGCTACACCTTC.

This clonotype was seen repeatedly, ten times or more. V and J are TRBV20-1 and TRBJ2-7; 7 positions match TRBD1. The CDR3 is made up of 16 amino acids. Germline V gene sequence: CDR1 DFQATT, CDR2 SNEGSKA (reference sequence). J gave up 0 bases and V 1 base, and 9 bases lay outside the gene matches. The CDR3 DNA is TGCAGTGCTAGAGGCCGGACAGGCCGTAGCTCCTACGAGCAGTACTTC. Amino acids: CSARGRTGRSSYEQYF.

This clonotype was detected only a few times. The chain couples TRBV28 to TRBJ2-7; D not certain. The CDR3 totals 13 residues. Deletions cut 10 bases from V and 0 bases from J, with 13 bases between. CDR1 MDHEN and CDR2 SYDVKM come from the germline V gene. CDR3 nucleotides: TGTGCCACCCTCAAGGTGAGCTCCTACGAGCAGTACTTC. Its protein is CATLKVSSYEQYF.

The genes are TRBV5-1 and TRBJ2-1; 9 positions match TRBD2. CDR3 length: 15 residues. Losses at the gene ends were 3 bases for V and 5 bases for J; bases not matched to a gene: 6. CDR1 and CDR2 from the germline V gene are SGHRS and YFSETQ. As DNA, the CDR3 is TGCGCCAGCAGCTCCGGGACTAGCAGGAACAATGAGCAGTTCTTC. Residues: CASSSGTSRNNEQFF.

This clonotype was observed a handful of times. The chain recombines TRBV6-2 or TRBV6-3 with TRBJ1-4; D gene ambiguous. Trimming removed 5 bases at V and 4 bases at J, with 17 bases between. The CDR3 loop spans 16 amino acids. CDR1 and CDR2 from the germline V gene are MNHEY and SVGEGT. CDR3 in DNA: TGTGCCAGCAGTCCAGTCGACGGGCGGGGTAATGAAAAACTGTTTTTT. Amino acid sequence: CASSPVDGRGNEKLFF.

The rearrangement joins TRBV27 to TRBJ2-5; the match to TRBD1 covers 8 bases. The J call could be wrong; TRBJ2-7 is a better fit for the DNA end. The CDR3 is 15 residues long. The germline gives CDR1 MNHEY, CDR2 SMNVEV (reference sequence). CDR3: CASRSAGGFSDEQYF. In DNA form, the CDR3 reads TGTGCCAGCAGGTCGGCAGGGGGCTTTAGTGACGAGCAGTACTTC.

The chain combines TRBV4-3 with TRBJ1-1; TRBD1 might be the D (6 bases). The CDR3 is made up of 15 amino acids. In germline, CDR1 is LGHNA, CDR2 YSLEER. Trimming removed 4 bases from V and 5 bases from J, with 17 bases in between. In DNA, the CDR3 is TGCGCCAGCAGCCCCCTTCTTGGGGGGCTTACTGAAGCTTTCTTT. It translates to CASSPLLGGLTEAFF.

J is TRBJ1-2 and V is TRBV5-1; 7 bases match TRBD1. Germline V gene lookup returns CDR1 SGHRS and CDR2 YFSETQ. V lost 0 bases to trimming and J lost 7 bases; unmatched junction nucleotides: 6. This CDR3 comprises 14 residues. The CDR3 reads CASSLEAGGRGYTF. Written as DNA, the CDR3 is TGCGCCAGCAGCTTGGAAGCAGGGGGACGTGGCTACACCTTC.

The chain combines TRBV3-1 with TRBJ1-2, with D possibly being TRBD1 (6 bases). The CDR3 contains 14 residues. The V gene's germline CDR1 is LGHDT and CDR2 YNNKEL (reference sequence). V lost 4 bases and J lost 4, with 13 bases in between. CDR3 residues: CASSPTDRPYGYTF. CDR3 nucleotides: TGTGCCAGCAGCCCGACCGACAGGCCCTATGGCTACACCTTC.

This clonotype occurred a few times. The chain couples TRBV30 to TRBJ2-5; D is ambiguous. Germline-derived CDR1 and CDR2 are GTSNPN and SVGIG (reference sequence). This CDR3 comprises 13 residues. V was trimmed by 3 bases and J by 5 bases, leaving 13 bases between them. As DNA, the CDR3 is TGTGCCTGGAGCGGTCAAACGGGCGAGACCCAGTACTTC. It is translated as CAWSGQTGETQYF.

As for this clonotype: One junction end does not reproduce the germline sequence, and a read error may be involved. This chain uses TRBV5-1 with TRBJ2-3; the D gene is possibly TRBD1 (6 bases). CDR3 size: 17 residues. The germline gives CDR1 SGHRS, CDR2 YFSETQ. CDR3 in amino acids: CASSLVQGRPSTVTQYF. As DNA, the CDR3 is TGCGCCAGCAGCTTGGTGCAGGGGCGTCCCAGCACAGTTACGCAGTATTTT.

This clonotype was found a few times. The chain employs TRBV9 and TRBJ2-1; 8 bases match TRBD2. The junction had 6 bases not matched to a gene; V was cut back by 2 bases and J by 5 bases. Germline V gene lookup returns CDR1 SGDLS and CDR2 YYNGEE. This CDR3 is 15 amino acids long. Here the CDR3 DNA reads TGTGCCAGCAGCGTGGGACTAGAATATCACAATGAGCAGTTCTTC. Its translation is CASSVGLEYHNEQFF.

This clonotype turned up a few times. This chain joins TRBV21-1 and TRBJ2-7. TRBV21-1 is a documented pseudogene. The CDR3 has 10 residues. In nucleotides, the CDR3 is TGTGCCAGCAGCCGACAAGAGCAGTACTTC. Its protein is CASSRQEQYF.

The gene calls are TRBV12-3 or TRBV12-4 and TRBJ2-3; 7 bases are shared with TRBD1. With 5 bases clipped from V and 4 bases from J, the junction kept 6 bases outside the gene matches. The CDR3 totals 14 residues. The CDR3 DNA reads as TGTGCCAGCAGTCAAAGGACAGGCGCAGATACGCAGTATTTT. Amino acids: CASSQRTGADTQYF.

This clonotype was found a few times. The V call is TRBV12-3 or TRBV12-4, the J call TRBJ2-1; D not resolved. This CDR3 contains 12 residues. V was shortened by 6 bases and J by 5 bases, with 8 bases between the two germline ends. The CDR3 nucleotides are TGTGCCAGCAGACCCACAGACAATGAGCAGTTCTTC. Translation: CASRPTDNEQFF.

The table lists this clonotype with a few counts. The CDR3 bases are TGTGCCAGCAGCTTAGAGGTCGTGGGTTATGGGGTAATAAGGGCCCAGTACTTC. Translated, it gives CASSLEVVGYGVIRAQYF. The V and J genes are TRBV7-6 and TRBJ2-5; D gene uncertain. There are 18 residues in the CDR3. Germline assignment: CDR1 SGHVS and CDR2 FNYEAQ. Trimming removed 1 base from V and 9 bases from J, with 27 bases in between.

J is TRBJ2-1 and V is TRBV2; 8 bases fit TRBD2. J lost 7 bases, V lost 6 bases, and 8 bases had no gene match. The CDR3 covers 14 residues. The germline gives CDR1 SNHLY, CDR2 FYNNEI. The DNA of the CDR3 is TGTGCCAGCAGGGGGGGCGGGGGGAGGAATGAGCAGTTCTTC. Amino acid sequence: CASRGGGGRNEQFF. Using reference TRBV2 and TRBJ2-1 for the parts outside the CDR3, the full variable domain is EPEVTQTPSHQVTQMGQEVILRCVPISNHLYFYWYRQILGQKVEFLVSFYNNEISEKSEIFDDQFSVERPDGSNFTLKIRSTKLEDSAMYFCASRGGGGRNEQFFGPGTRLTVL.

The chain has TRBV5-1 and TRBJ2-5; D not resolved. The CDR3 length is 15 residues. Trimming cost V 5 bases and J 1 base, with 15 bases left between them. CDR1 SGHRS and CDR2 YFSETQ come from the germline V gene. The CDR3 loop reads CASRNGVSIQETQYF. In DNA, the CDR3 is TGCGCCAGCAGGAATGGGGTGTCAATCCAAGAGACCCAGTACTTC. The full variable domain, with the rest looked up from reference TRBV5-1 and TRBJ2-5, is KAGVTQTPRYLIKTRGQQVTLSCSPISGHRSVSWYQQTPGQGLQFLFEYFSETQRNKGNFPGRFSGRQFSNSRSEMNVSTLELGDSALYLCASRNGVSIQETQYFGPGTRLLVL.

With respect to this clonotype: Germline is not matched at one junction end, which may reflect a read error. The rearrangement links TRBV2 to TRBJ2-5; no reliable D call. In germline, CDR1 is SNHLY, CDR2 FYNNEI. The CDR3 contains 13 residues. DNA of the CDR3: TGTACCAGCAGAGGAGAGGTCGGGGAGACCCAGTACTTC. It translates to CTSRGEVGETQYF. The whole variable domain, remainder taken from reference TRBV2 and TRBJ2-5, is EPEVTQTPSHQVTQMGQEVILRCVPISNHLYFYWYRQILGQKVEFLVSFYNNEISEKSEIFDDQFSVERPDGSNFTLKIRSTKLEDSAMYFCTSRGEVGETQYFGPGTRLLVL.

This clonotype was detected only a few times. The gene calls are TRBV5-6 and TRBJ2-4, with D perhaps matching TRBD1 or TRBD2 (6 bases each). The germline gives CDR1 SGHDT, CDR2 YYEEEE. The CDR3 is made up of 16 amino acids. V lost 0 bases, J lost 6 bases, and 16 bases lay in between. The DNA for the CDR3 is TGTGCCAGCAGCTTGGCGGGGGCGGCCCATAGAAACATTCAGTACTTC. Its translation: CASSLAGAAHRNIQYF.

The V and J genes are TRBV27 and TRBJ2-7; 8 nucleotides agree with TRBD1. Germline CDR1 and CDR2: MNHEY and SMNVEV (reference sequence). This CDR3 contains 15 residues. The J segment lost 2 bases and the V segment lost 5 bases, leaving 8 bases of the junction unmatched. This chain's CDR3 is CASSPLGQVPYEQYF. The CDR3 coding sequence is TGTGCCAGCAGTCCCCTGGGACAGGTACCCTACGAGCAGTACTTC.